These T cell receptor beta chains were read from a single sample in a study of Graves' ophthalmopathy and Graves' hyperthyroidism. Via MiXCR, TCRdb re-called the multiplex PCR reads, giving one row per CDR3 protein. In the table there are 350,000 to 400,000 distinct CDR3 sequences, about 16% of which are singletons. Sequenced sample: peripheral blood. The source is a woman aged 18-35 years with stable Graves' hyperthyroidism. Both conserved end residues are part of each CDR3. Fields, in order: J gene, D gene, V gene, clone size, CDR3 DNA, CDR3 protein. D genes are given only for firm matches. Clone sizes are given selectively: once, few, many, or a class where the clone is expanded.

j_gene: TRBJ1-1; d_gene: TRBD1; v_gene: TRBV4-1; abundance: few; CDR3nt: TGCGCCAGCAGCGGACCCGGGACAGGTCAACGCGAAGCTTTCTTT; CDR3aa: CASSGPGTGQREAFF
j_gene: TRBJ1-3; d_gene: .; v_gene: TRBV19; abundance: many; CDR3nt: TGTGCCAGTAGTTGGGACGGGACACTACGCTCTGGAAACACCATATATTTT; CDR3aa: CASSWDGTLRSGNTIYF
j_gene: TRBJ2-5; d_gene: TRBD2; v_gene: TRBV10-3; abundance: few; CDR3nt: TGTGCCATCAGTAGCGGGGTAGGAGGAGAGACCCAGTACTTC; CDR3aa: CAISSGVGGETQYF
j_gene: TRBJ1-1; d_gene: .; v_gene: TRBV29-1; abundance: many; CDR3nt: TGCAGCGGACAGGATCCGAACACTGAAGCTTTCTTT; CDR3aa: CSGQDPNTEAFF
j_gene: TRBJ2-4; d_gene: .; v_gene: TRBV4-2; abundance: few; CDR3nt: TGTGCCAGCAGCCAAGTCGAGGGGGGAAACATTAAGTACTTC; CDR3aa: CASSQVEGGNIKYF
j_gene: TRBJ1-2; d_gene: .; v_gene: TRBV2; abundance: many; CDR3nt: TGTGCCAGCTCGGGACTTACCCTCGGTGGCTACACCTTC; CDR3aa: CASSGLTLGGYTF
j_gene: TRBJ1-1; d_gene: TRBD1; v_gene: TRBV20-1; abundance: many; CDR3nt: TGCAGTGCCCCGGACAGGGCGGGGACTGAAGCTTTCTTT; CDR3aa: CSAPDRAGTEAFF
j_gene: TRBJ2-7; d_gene: .; v_gene: TRBV28; abundance: many; CDR3nt: TGTGCCAGTACTTACGGGACGGTCCTTAGGGAGCAGTACTTC; CDR3aa: CASTYGTVLREQYF
j_gene: TRBJ2-7; d_gene: TRBD1; v_gene: TRBV6-1; abundance: many; CDR3nt: TGTGCCAGCAGCCCCACGGCAGGGGGCTCCTACGAGCAGTACTTC; CDR3aa: CASSPTAGGSYEQYF
j_gene: TRBJ1-1; d_gene: .; v_gene: TRBV3-1; abundance: .; CDR3nt: TGTGCCAGCAGCTTCGGGTGGACTGAAGCTTTCTTT; CDR3aa: CASSFGWTEAFF
j_gene: TRBJ2-5; d_gene: .; v_gene: TRBV29-1; abundance: many; CDR3nt: TGCAGCATTACACCGTACCAAGAGACCCAGTACTTC; CDR3aa: CSITPYQETQYF
j_gene: TRBJ1-1; d_gene: .; v_gene: TRBV27; abundance: many; CDR3nt: TGTGCCAGCAGCCGATGGCCGGCGAACACTGAAGCTTTCTTT; CDR3aa: CASSRWPANTEAFF
j_gene: TRBJ2-7; d_gene: .; v_gene: TRBV20-1; abundance: many; CDR3nt: TGCAGTGCTAGCCGTACTGCCTACGAGCAGTACTTC; CDR3aa: CSASRTAYEQYF
j_gene: TRBJ1-5; d_gene: .; v_gene: TRBV19; abundance: many; CDR3nt: TGTGCCAGTAGTATAGGAGGGAACGGTCAGCCCCAGCATTTT; CDR3aa: CASSIGGNGQPQHF
j_gene: TRBJ2-2; d_gene: .; v_gene: TRBV19; abundance: many; CDR3nt: TGTGCCAGTAGTATGGGGGACCCCAGGGCCGGGGAGCTGTTTTTT; CDR3aa: CASSMGDPRAGELFF
j_gene: TRBJ1-1; d_gene: .; v_gene: TRBV11-2; abundance: .; CDR3nt: TGTGCCAGCAGCCCATCAGGCTGGAACACTGAAGCTTTCTTT; CDR3aa: CASSPSGWNTEAFF
j_gene: TRBJ1-1; d_gene: .; v_gene: TRBV19; abundance: many; CDR3nt: TGTGCCAGTAGTAACCTCAGGTATATGGACACTGAAGCTTTCTTT; CDR3aa: CASSNLRYMDTEAFF
j_gene: TRBJ1-2; d_gene: .; v_gene: TRBV5-5; abundance: many; CDR3nt: TGTGCCAGCAGCTTGTGGGGAAATGGCTACACCTTC; CDR3aa: CASSLWGNGYTF
j_gene: TRBJ2-5; d_gene: .; v_gene: TRBV5-8; abundance: many; CDR3nt: TGTGCCAGCAGGGTTATAGGCGGGGAGACCCAGTACTTC; CDR3aa: CASRVIGGETQYF
j_gene: TRBJ1-1; d_gene: .; v_gene: TRBV5-1; abundance: many; CDR3nt: TGCGCCAGCAGCTCGACTTCGAACACTGAAGCTTTCTTT; CDR3aa: CASSSTSNTEAFF
j_gene: TRBJ1-2; d_gene: .; v_gene: TRBV12-3/TRBV12-4; abundance: .; CDR3nt: TGTGCCAGCAGTTTACAGGGATGGAGTGGCTACACCTTC; CDR3aa: CASSLQGWSGYTF
j_gene: TRBJ1-2; d_gene: TRBD1; v_gene: TRBV12-3/TRBV12-4; abundance: .; CDR3nt: TGTGCCAGCAGCTCGGGACAGGGGACTGGCTACACCTTC; CDR3aa: CASSSGQGTGYTF